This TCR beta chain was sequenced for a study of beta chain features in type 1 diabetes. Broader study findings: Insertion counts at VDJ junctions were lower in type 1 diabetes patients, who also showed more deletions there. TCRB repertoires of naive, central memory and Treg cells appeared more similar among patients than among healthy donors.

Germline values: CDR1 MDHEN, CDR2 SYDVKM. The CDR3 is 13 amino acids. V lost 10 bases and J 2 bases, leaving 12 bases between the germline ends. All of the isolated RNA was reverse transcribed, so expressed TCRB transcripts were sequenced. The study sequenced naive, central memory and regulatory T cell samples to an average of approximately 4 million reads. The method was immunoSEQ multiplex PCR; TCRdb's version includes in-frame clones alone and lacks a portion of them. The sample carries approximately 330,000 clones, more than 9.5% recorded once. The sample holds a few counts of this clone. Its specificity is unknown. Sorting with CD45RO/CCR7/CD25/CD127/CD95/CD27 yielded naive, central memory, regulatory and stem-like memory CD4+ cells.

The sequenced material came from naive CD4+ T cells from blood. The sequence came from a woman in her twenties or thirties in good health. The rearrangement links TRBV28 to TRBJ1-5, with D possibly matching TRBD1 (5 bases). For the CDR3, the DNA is TGTGCCACCAGAGGGGTAGGCAATCAGCCCCAGCATTTT. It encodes CATRGVGNQPQHF.